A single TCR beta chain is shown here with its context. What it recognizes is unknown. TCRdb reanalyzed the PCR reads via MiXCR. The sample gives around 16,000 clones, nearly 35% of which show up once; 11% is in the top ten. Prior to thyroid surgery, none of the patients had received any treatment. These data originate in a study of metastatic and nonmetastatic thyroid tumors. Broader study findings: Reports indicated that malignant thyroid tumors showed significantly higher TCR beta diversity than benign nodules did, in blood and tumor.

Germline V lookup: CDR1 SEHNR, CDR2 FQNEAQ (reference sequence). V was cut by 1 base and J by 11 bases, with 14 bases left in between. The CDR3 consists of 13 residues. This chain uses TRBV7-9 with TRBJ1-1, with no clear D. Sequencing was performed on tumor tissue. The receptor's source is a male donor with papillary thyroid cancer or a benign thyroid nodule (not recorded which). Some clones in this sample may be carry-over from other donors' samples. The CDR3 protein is CASSLELNSDAFF. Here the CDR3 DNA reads TGTGCCAGCAGCTTAGAGTTAAACAGTGATGCTTTCTTT.